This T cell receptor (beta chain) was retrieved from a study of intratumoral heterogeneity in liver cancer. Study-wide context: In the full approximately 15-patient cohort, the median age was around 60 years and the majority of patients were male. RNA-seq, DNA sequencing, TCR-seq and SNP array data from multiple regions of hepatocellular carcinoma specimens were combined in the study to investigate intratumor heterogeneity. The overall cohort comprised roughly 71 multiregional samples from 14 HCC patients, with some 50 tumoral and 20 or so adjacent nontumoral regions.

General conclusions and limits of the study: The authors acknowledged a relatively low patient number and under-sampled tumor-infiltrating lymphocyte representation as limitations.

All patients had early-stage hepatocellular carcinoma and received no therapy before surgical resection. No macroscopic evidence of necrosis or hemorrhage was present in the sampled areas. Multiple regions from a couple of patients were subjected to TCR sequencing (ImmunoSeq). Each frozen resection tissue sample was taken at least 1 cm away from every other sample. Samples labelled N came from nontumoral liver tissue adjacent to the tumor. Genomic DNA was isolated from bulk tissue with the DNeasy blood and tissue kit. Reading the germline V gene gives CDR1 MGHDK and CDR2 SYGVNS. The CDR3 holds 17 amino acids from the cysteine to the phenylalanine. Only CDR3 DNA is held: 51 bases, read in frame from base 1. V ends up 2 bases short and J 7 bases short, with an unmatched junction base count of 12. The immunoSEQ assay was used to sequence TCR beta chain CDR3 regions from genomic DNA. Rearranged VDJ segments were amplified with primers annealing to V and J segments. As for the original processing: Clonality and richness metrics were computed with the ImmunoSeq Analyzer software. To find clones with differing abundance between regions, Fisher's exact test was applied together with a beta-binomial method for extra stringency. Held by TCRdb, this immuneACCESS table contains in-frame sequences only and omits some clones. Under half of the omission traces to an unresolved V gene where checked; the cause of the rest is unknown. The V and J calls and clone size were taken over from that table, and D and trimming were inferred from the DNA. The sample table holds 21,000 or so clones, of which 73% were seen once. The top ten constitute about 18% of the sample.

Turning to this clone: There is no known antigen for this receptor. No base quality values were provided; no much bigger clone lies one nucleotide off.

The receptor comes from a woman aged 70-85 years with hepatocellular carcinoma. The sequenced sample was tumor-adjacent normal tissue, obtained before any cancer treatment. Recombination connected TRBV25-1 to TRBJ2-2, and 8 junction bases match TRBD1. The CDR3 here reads CASSEGGPGQGGGELFF. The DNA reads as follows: TGTGCCAGCAGTGAAGGAGGCCCTGGACAGGGCGGCGGGGAGCTGTTTTTT.